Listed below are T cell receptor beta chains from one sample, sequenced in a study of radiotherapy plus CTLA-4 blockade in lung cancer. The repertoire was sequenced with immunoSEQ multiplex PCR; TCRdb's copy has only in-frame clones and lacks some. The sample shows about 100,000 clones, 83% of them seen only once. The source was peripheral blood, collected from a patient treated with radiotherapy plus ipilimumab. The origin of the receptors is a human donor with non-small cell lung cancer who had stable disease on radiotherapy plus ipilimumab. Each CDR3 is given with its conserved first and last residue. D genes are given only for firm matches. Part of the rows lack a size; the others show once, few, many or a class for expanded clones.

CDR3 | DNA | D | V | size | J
CASSTTRRKEETQYF | TGTGCCAGTAGTACGACACGGCGGAAGGAAGAGACCCAGTACTTC | NA | TRBV19 | NA | TRBJ2-5
CAWNRGNTIYF | TGTGCCTGGAATCGTGGAAACACCATATATTTT | NA | TRBV30 | NA | TRBJ1-3
CASSLGGAGVPQHF | TGTGCCAGCAGCTTAGGGGGGGCCGGGGTTCCCCAGCATTTT | NA | TRBV7-2 | NA | TRBJ1-5
CASSLSGGASYNEQFF | TGTGCCAGCAGCCTTAGCGGGGGGGCGTCCTACAATGAGCAGTTCTTC | TRBD2 | TRBV7-6 | few | TRBJ2-1
CASSFSGVGYGYTF | TGTGCCAGCAGTTTTTCTGGGGTCGGCTATGGCTACACCTTC | NA | TRBV28 | NA | TRBJ1-2
CASSPSTSGIYNEQFF | TGTGCCAGCAGTCCCTCCACTAGCGGCATCTACAATGAGCAGTTCTTC | TRBD2 | TRBV28 | NA | TRBJ2-1
CASSSSQGTEQYF | TGTGCCAGCAGCTCCTCGCAGGGAACCGAGCAGTACTTC | NA | TRBV7-8 | NA | TRBJ2-7
CASSGGDGGSGNTIYF | TGCGCCAGCAGCGGGGGGGACGGCGGCTCTGGAAACACCATATATTTT | NA | TRBV5-1 | NA | TRBJ1-3
CASSSDRAQPQHF | TGCGCCAGCAGCTCGGACAGGGCCCAGCCCCAGCATTTT | TRBD1 | TRBV10-2 | NA | TRBJ1-5
CASSADRGDQPQHF | TGTGCCAGCAGCGCGGACAGGGGAGACCAGCCCCAGCATTTT | TRBD1 | TRBV11-2 | NA | TRBJ1-5
CATRLTRYNEKLFF | TGTGCCACCAGACTGACACGTTATAATGAAAAACTGTTTTTT | NA | TRBV15 | NA | TRBJ1-4
CASSHRNWLQSRANVLTF | TGTGCCAGCAGTCACAGAAACTGGCTACAAAGTCGGGCCAACGTCCTGACTTTC | NA | TRBV27 | NA | TRBJ2-6
CASNPSQRSYEQYF | TGTGCCAGCAACCCCAGCCAGCGCTCCTACGAGCAGTACTTC | NA | TRBV2 | NA | TRBJ2-7
CASSQVGGGYEQYF | TGTGCCAGCAGTCAGGTGGGCGGTGGTTACGAGCAGTACTTC | NA | TRBV6-1 | NA | TRBJ2-7
CASREWAYEQYF | TGTGCCAGTCGGGAGTGGGCCTACGAGCAGTACTTC | NA | TRBV6-5 | NA | TRBJ2-7
CASSPSSNGRNEQFF | TGTGCCAGCAGCCCAAGTAGCAACGGACGCAATGAGCAGTTCTTC | NA | TRBV7-3 | once | TRBJ2-1
CASSENSVRPYEQYF | TGTGCCAGCAGTGAAAATTCGGTGCGGCCTTACGAGCAGTACTTC | NA | TRBV6-1 | NA | TRBJ2-7
CASSTGERTTNEKLFF | TGTGCCAGTAGCACAGGGGAAAGAACAACTAATGAAAAACTGTTTTTT | TRBD1 | TRBV19 | few | TRBJ1-4
CASSGSSNEKLFF | TGTGCCAGCAGTGGGTCCTCAAATGAAAAACTGTTTTTT | NA | TRBV28 | NA | TRBJ1-4
CASSTYTGNTEAFF | TGTGCCAGTAGTACTTACACAGGGAACACTGAAGCTTTCTTT | NA | TRBV19 | NA | TRBJ1-1
CASSLYGGPDEQFF | TGCGCCAGCAGCTTGTACGGGGGGCCCGATGAGCAGTTCTTC | NA | TRBV5-1 | NA | TRBJ2-1
CASSLFGGAGETQYF | TGTGCCAGCAGTTTATTCGGGGGGGCAGGAGAGACCCAGTACTTC | TRBD2 | TRBV6-1 | once | TRBJ2-5
CASSESGPWDGYTF | TGTGCCAGCAGCGAATCCGGGCCTTGGGATGGCTACACCTTC | NA | TRBV5-5 | NA | TRBJ1-2
CASGQRERSSYNEQFF | TGTGCCAGCGGTCAGCGGGAGAGAAGCTCCTACAATGAGCAGTTCTTC | NA | TRBV21-1 | NA | TRBJ2-1
CAWSGSGNPFF | TGTGCCTGGAGTGGTAGCGGGAATCCGTTCTTC | TRBD2 | TRBV30 | NA | TRBJ2-1
CAWSQGVNQPQHF | TGTGCCTGGAGTCAGGGGGTTAATCAGCCCCAGCATTTT | TRBD1 | TRBV30 | NA | TRBJ1-5
CASSLGTSGSSADTQYF | TGTGCCAGCAGCCTCGGGACTAGCGGGAGTTCAGCAGATACGCAGTATTTT | TRBD2 | TRBV11-3 | few | TRBJ2-3
CSAKAGNTGELFF | TGCAGCGCTAAGGCAGGGAACACCGGGGAGCTGTTTTTT | NA | TRBV29-1 | NA | TRBJ2-2
CASSIRKAGVETQYF | TGCGCCAGCAGCATAAGGAAGGCAGGGGTAGAGACCCAGTACTTC | NA | TRBV5-1 | NA | TRBJ2-5
CASSGRQGSEETQYF | TGTGCCAGCAGCGGAAGACAGGGTAGCGAAGAGACCCAGTACTTC | TRBD1 | TRBV13 | NA | TRBJ2-5
CASSPGEGIGYGYTF | TGTGCCAGCTCACCCGGGGAGGGCATTGGCTATGGCTACACCTTC | NA | TRBV18 | NA | TRBJ1-2
CASSSTGPRNYGYTF | TGTGCCAGCAGCTCGACAGGGCCCCGTAACTATGGCTACACCTTC | TRBD1 | TRBV7-3 | NA | TRBJ1-2
CASSIGRPNTEAFF | TGTGCCAGTAGTATAGGCAGACCGAACACTGAAGCTTTCTTT | NA | TRBV19 | NA | TRBJ1-1
CASSAARTGLGGYTF | TGTGCCAGCAGTGCCGCCCGAACAGGGTTGGGTGGCTACACCTTC | NA | TRBV27 | NA | TRBJ1-2
CAWSVSSGSGPDTQYF | TGTGCCTGGAGTGTATCTTCCGGTTCCGGACCGGATACGCAGTATTTT | NA | TRBV30 | once | TRBJ2-3
CASSQEWRNTEAFF | TGTGCCAGCAGCCAAGAATGGCGGAACACTGAAGCTTTCTTT | NA | TRBV14 | NA | TRBJ1-1
CASSVKGGPLHF | TGTGCCAGCAGTGTTAAGGGTGGTCCCCTCCACTTT | NA | TRBV2 | NA | TRBJ1-6
CASSPRTGQLLHF | TGTGCCAGCAGTCCAAGGACGGGTCAGCTCCTCCACTTT | NA | TRBV27 | few | TRBJ1-6
CASSTSGQITQPQHF | TGTGCCAGCAGCACTTCGGGACAAATAACTCAGCCCCAGCATTTT | NA | TRBV7-9 | NA | TRBJ1-5
CASMSAYNSPLHF | TGTGCCAGCATGTCCGCTTATAATTCACCCCTCCACTTT | NA | TRBV6-1 | NA | TRBJ1-6
CASIQSQGDTEAFF | TGCGCCAGCATCCAGTCACAGGGGGACACTGAAGCTTTCTTT | TRBD1 | TRBV5-1 | NA | TRBJ1-1
CASSSTGNDNSPLHF | TGTGCCAGCAGTTCGACAGGGAACGATAATTCACCCCTCCACTTT | TRBD1 | TRBV6-1 | NA | TRBJ1-6
CASSYSTGTDQPQHF | TGTGCCAGCAGTTACTCGACCGGGACGGATCAGCCCCAGCATTTT | NA | TRBV6-6 | NA | TRBJ1-5
CSAAATSGRGEQYF | TGCAGCGCTGCCGCCACTAGCGGGAGGGGCGAGCAGTACTTC | TRBD2 | TRBV29-1 | NA | TRBJ2-7
CASSLLPNLAYEQYF | TGTGCCAGCAGCTTACTCCCAAACCTTGCTTACGAGCAGTACTTC | NA | TRBV7-8 | NA | TRBJ2-7
CASSEAQGGPGELFF | TGTGCCAGCAGTGAAGCCCAGGGCGGACCCGGGGAGCTGTTTTTT | NA | TRBV6-1 | once | TRBJ2-2
CASSQDGVSYNEQFF | TGCGCCAGCAGCCAAGACGGGGTTTCCTACAATGAGCAGTTCTTC | NA | TRBV4-1 | NA | TRBJ2-1
CASSLVVGWNEQFF | TGCGCCAGCAGCTTGGTGGTGGGGTGGAATGAGCAGTTCTTC | NA | TRBV5-1 | NA | TRBJ2-1
CASRTGENGYTF | TGTGCCAGCAGGACAGGGGAGAACGGCTACACCTTC | TRBD1 | TRBV6-5 | NA | TRBJ1-2
CASSEWGTDNSPLHF | TGTGCCAGCAGTGAATGGGGGACAGATAATTCACCCCTCCACTTT | TRBD1 | TRBV25-1 | NA | TRBJ1-6
CASSPLGTSGGAGNEQFF | TGTGCCAGCAGTCCACTCGGGACTAGCGGGGGGGCGGGTAATGAGCAGTTCTTC | TRBD2 | TRBV27 | NA | TRBJ2-1
CAISPTSGRSYEQYF | TGTGCCATCAGTCCCACTAGCGGGAGGTCCTACGAGCAGTACTTC | TRBD2 | TRBV10-3 | NA | TRBJ2-7
CASSSPRGREETQYF | TGTGCCAGCAGTTCCCCGCGGGGTCGCGAAGAGACCCAGTACTTC | NA | TRBV6-5 | NA | TRBJ2-5
CASYLAGSETQYF | TGTGCCAGCTACTTAGCGGGTAGTGAGACCCAGTACTTC | TRBD2 | TRBV7-9 | NA | TRBJ2-5
CASSVTGQAQPQHF | TGTGCCAGCAGCGTCACCGGACAGGCTCAGCCCCAGCATTTT | TRBD1 | TRBV6-1 | NA | TRBJ1-5